These 26 T cell receptor beta chains originate from one sample sequenced in a study of blood T cell repertoires in COVID-19. Data came from immunoSEQ multiplex PCR; TCRdb stores just in-frame clones and leaves some out. The sample includes 450,000 or so clones, around 90% of them seen just once. The sample consisted of peripheral blood. These TCRs come from a man younger than 30 with COVID-19, enrolled during active disease.

The chain combines TRBV6-6 with TRBJ1-4, with TRBD1 matching 8 bases. V dropped 8 bases and J dropped 1; count of bases not matched to a gene: 6. Germline V gene lookup returns CDR1 MNHNY and CDR2 SVGAGI (reference sequence). The CDR3 covers 15 residues. CDR3 DNA: TGTGCCAGCGGCCTTGACAGGGGAACTAATGAAAAACTGTTTTTT. Protein: CASGLDRGTNEKLFF.

The rearrangement joins TRBV15 to TRBJ2-6; the match to TRBD1 covers 8 bases. V was clipped by 0 bases and J by 0 bases; unmatched bases: 4. The V gene's germline CDR1 is LNHNV and CDR2 YYDKDF (reference sequence). The CDR3 contains 18 residues. Here the CDR3 reads CATSREGQGTSGANVLTF. CDR3 in DNA: TGTGCCACCAGCAGAGAAGGACAGGGAACCTCTGGGGCCAACGTCCTGACTTTC.

This clone was seen only once. The rearrangement joins TRBV11-3 to TRBJ2-5; D is perhaps TRBD2 (6 bases). The CDR3 sequence is 16 residues long. Per germline, CDR1 SGHNT and CDR2 YENEEA. V dropped 5 bases and J dropped 0 bases, with 16 bases sitting between them. For the CDR3, the DNA is TGTGCCAGCAGCGAGTCCGGGACTTTGAACCAAGAGACCCAGTACTTC. This encodes CASSESGTLNQETQYF.

The V call is TRBV2, the J call TRBJ2-1, with 10 bases that match TRBD2. Germline loops: CDR1 SNHLY, CDR2 FYNNEI. Trimming cost V 1 base and J 7 bases; bases outside gene matches: 4. The CDR3 loop spans 15 amino acids. The CDR3 DNA sequence: TGTGCCAGCAGTGAAGTCGGTAGCGGGGGGAATGAGCAGTTCTTC. Translated: CASSEVGSGGNEQFF.

The chain has TRBV7-9 and TRBJ1-2; D may be TRBD1 (5 bases). The germline gives CDR1 SEHNR, CDR2 FQNEAQ (reference sequence). V was pared by 2 bases and J by 0 bases, with 10 bases between. The CDR3 has 15 residues. CDR3 loop: CASSLLQQANYGYTF. In DNA form, the CDR3 reads TGTGCCAGCAGCTTATTACAACAGGCTAACTATGGCTACACCTTC.

This sequence joins TRBV10-3 and TRBJ2-3; D ambiguous. Trimming took 3 bases from V and 0 from J, leaving 10 bases between them. Germline-derived CDR1 and CDR2 are ENHRY and SYGVKD. This CDR3 region has 15 residues. This chain's CDR3 is CAISDTKASTDTQYF. CDR3 coding DNA: TGTGCCATCAGTGATACTAAGGCTAGCACAGATACGCAGTATTTT.

The V gene is TRBV11-2, the J gene TRBJ2-7; 15 bases fit TRBD2. The germline CDR1 and CDR2 sequences are SGHAT and FQNNGV. The V segment lost 0 bases and the J segment 5 bases; nucleotides outside the gene matches: 5. The CDR3 is 17 residues long. The CDR3 is CASSLEWGTSGRHEQYF. CDR3 nucleotide sequence: TGTGCCAGCAGCTTAGAGTGGGGGACTAGCGGGAGGCACGAGCAGTACTTC.

The chain has TRBV3-1 (or the pseudogene TRBV3-2) and TRBJ1-2; TRBD1 agrees at 9 bases. Trimming cost V 4 bases and J 7 bases; bases outside gene matches: 7. Germline CDR1 is LGHDT and CDR2 is YNNKEL (reference sequence). This CDR3 is built from 14 residues. The CDR3 loop reads CASSRDRVRGGYTF. DNA of the CDR3: TGTGCCAGCAGCCGGGACAGGGTTAGGGGTGGCTACACCTTC.

The V call is TRBV6-5, the J call TRBJ2-5; tentative D call: TRBD2 (5 bases). Germline V CDR1 and CDR2: MNHEY, SVGAGI. Trimming stripped 2 bases from V and 7 bases from J, with 11 bases between. The CDR3 runs to 13 residues. This CDR3 reads CASSYRLGRTQYF. The CDR3 region has the DNA TGTGCCAGCAGTTACCGACTGGGGAGGACCCAGTACTTC.

This chain connects TRBV14 to TRBJ2-7; D unresolved. In germline, CDR1 is SGHDN, CDR2 FVKESK. CDR3 length equals 15 residues. The germline V and J ends were trimmed by 0 bases and 7 bases, with 16 bases remaining between them. CDR3: CASSQDRSPFGEQYF. The CDR3 DNA follows: TGTGCCAGCAGCCAAGACCGGAGCCCTTTTGGTGAGCAGTACTTC. The full variable domain, completed using reference TRBV14 and TRBJ2-7, is EAGVTQFPSHSVIEKGQTVTLRCDPISGHDNLYWYRRVMGKEIKFLLHFVKESKQDESGMPNNRFLAERTGGTYSTLKVQPAELEDSGVYFCASSQDRSPFGEQYFGPGTRLTVT.

This clone has only a few counts. The rearrangement links TRBV4-2 to TRBJ2-1; tentative D call: TRBD2 (5 bases). Germline values: CDR1 LGHNA, CDR2 YNFKEQ. V lost 3 bases, J lost 5 bases, and 11 bases lay in between. The CDR3 contains 14 residues. The DNA of the CDR3 is TGTGCCAGCAGCCAGCCCACTAGGGACAATGAGCAGTTCTTC. Its translation is CASSQPTRDNEQFF.

The chain couples TRBV11-3 to TRBJ1-1, with 9 nucleotides matching TRBD1. J gave up 1 base and V 6 bases, and 9 bases lay outside the gene matches. Germline CDR1 SGHNT, CDR2 YENEEA. CDR3 length equals 16 residues. The CDR3 sequence is CASRRNRGLRNTEAFF. The CDR3 DNA reads as TGTGCCAGCAGGCGGAACAGGGGGCTAAGGAACACTGAAGCTTTCTTT.

The table lists this clone with a count of one. The chain has TRBV7-9 and TRBJ2-2, with 8 bases that match TRBD2. Germline V gene lookup returns CDR1 SEHNR and CDR2 FQNEAQ (reference sequence). Trimming at V came to 1 base and at J to 4 bases, leaving 5 bases not matched to a gene. The CDR3 extends over 16 amino acids. The CDR3 nucleotides are TGTGCCAGCAGCTTAGGCGGCGGGAGGCGCACCGGGGAGCTGTTTTTT. It encodes CASSLGGGRRTGELFF. The full variable domain, rest sourced from reference TRBV7-9 and TRBJ2-2, is DTGVSQNPRHKITKRGQNVTFRCDPISEHNRLYWYRQTLGQGPEFLTYFQNEAQLEKSRLLSDRFSAERPKGSFSTLEIQRTEQGDSAMYLCASSLGGGRRTGELFFGEGSRLTVL.

The chain carries TRBV7-9 and TRBJ2-6, with D possibly matching TRBD1 (5 bases). The length of the CDR3 is 16 residues. Germline V gene data show CDR1 as SEHNR and CDR2 as FQNEAQ (reference sequence). V lost 3 bases and J 3 bases, leaving 12 bases between the germline ends. The DNA for the CDR3 is TGTGCCAGCAGCTTCGGACACTCGATTGGGGCCAACGTCCTGACTTTC. Translating it yields CASSFGHSIGANVLTF. Variable domain in full (rest from reference TRBV7-9 and TRBJ2-6): DTGVSQNPRHKITKRGQNVTFRCDPISEHNRLYWYRQTLGQGPEFLTYFQNEAQLEKSRLLSDRFSAERPKGSFSTLEIQRTEQGDSAMYLCASSFGHSIGANVLTFGAGSRLTVL.

The gene calls are TRBV5-1 and TRBJ2-7; TRBD2 matches 10 bases. The V gene end was trimmed by 3 bases and the J gene end by 0 bases; junction bases not matched to a gene: 6. This CDR3 comprises 16 residues. The germline V gene encodes CDR1 SGHRS and CDR2 YFSETQ. In DNA, the CDR3 is TGCGCCAGCAGCTGGGGACTAGCGTCTAACTCCTACGAGCAGTACTTC. Amino acid sequence: CASSWGLASNSYEQYF.

The rearrangement joins TRBV10-3 to TRBJ2-1, with D possibly matching TRBD1 (5 bases). Germline assignment: CDR1 ENHRY and CDR2 SYGVKD. Between the trimmed V and J ends, which lost 3 bases and 7 bases, there was a span of 13 bases. The CDR3 runs 14 residues. The CDR3 loop is CAISDVVGANEQFF. CDR3 nucleotide sequence: TGTGCCATCAGTGACGTGGTTGGGGCTAATGAGCAGTTCTTC.

V and J are TRBV14 and TRBJ2-7; no reliable D call. Germline-derived CDR1 and CDR2 are SGHDN and FVKESK. The CDR3 has 15 amino acids. The V end was cut by 4 bases, the J end by 0 bases, with 13 bases between. The CDR3 sequence: CASSPVSLSSYEQYF. CDR3 DNA: TGTGCCAGCAGCCCTGTAAGCCTCTCCTCCTACGAGCAGTACTTC.

The V and J genes are TRBV5-1 and TRBJ2-1, with 8 bases fitting TRBD2. CDR1 is SGHRS, CDR2 YFSETQ, per germline. V gave up 4 bases and J gave up 5 bases; unmatched junction bases: 11. This CDR3 comprises 16 residues. The chain's CDR3 is CASSALPGLENNEQFF. CDR3 nucleotides: TGCGCCAGCAGCGCGCTACCGGGACTAGAAAACAATGAGCAGTTCTTC.

The chain combines TRBV7-2 with TRBJ2-5, with 10 positions matching TRBD2. The germline V gene encodes CDR1 SGHTA and CDR2 FQGNSA. The CDR3 has 16 residues. V dropped 5 bases and J dropped 2; count of bases not matched to a gene: 8. The CDR3 DNA reads as TGTGCCAGCAGCCAACTAAGCGGGAGGGAACAAGAGACCCAGTACTTC. Its translation: CASSQLSGREQETQYF.

The rearrangement joins TRBV9 to TRBJ2-2; the match to TRBD2 covers 9 bases. CDR1 and CDR2 from the germline V gene are SGDLS and YYNGEE. Trimming cost V 4 bases and J 1 base; bases outside gene matches: 5. This CDR3 has 16 residues. CDR3 sequence (DNA): TGTGCCAGCAGCCCCCGACTAGCGGAGAACACCGGGGAGCTGTTTTTT. Translating it yields CASSPRLAENTGELFF.

The rearrangement uses TRBV24-1 and TRBJ2-2; 14 nucleotides agree with TRBD2. The length of the CDR3 is 16 residues. V was pared by 0 bases and J by 12 bases, with 5 bases of the junction left unmatched. Germline CDR1 is KGHDR and CDR2 is SFDVKD. As DNA, the CDR3 is TGTGCCACCAGTGATTTGGGGACTAGCGGGAGTTATAAGCTGTTTTTT. Protein product: CATSDLGTSGSYKLFF.

The chain is built from TRBV7-8 and TRBJ2-3, with D tentatively TRBD2 (7 bases). Deletions cut 3 bases from V and 5 bases from J, with 12 bases between. Germline V lookup: CDR1 SGHVS, CDR2 FQNEAQ. CDR3 length: 14 residues. The CDR3, as DNA: TGTGCCAGCAGCTTCCAGCGGGGACAAGATACGCAGTATTTT. Translation gives CASSFQRGQDTQYF.

This chain connects TRBV5-1 to TRBJ1-1, with D possibly TRBD1 on 5 matching bases. With 4 bases removed from V and 5 bases from J, the gap between germline ends came to 12 bases. Germline V CDR1 and CDR2: SGHRS, YFSETQ. The CDR3 covers 13 residues. The CDR3 nucleotides are TGCGCCAGCAGCCGGGAGAGGGGTACTGAAGCTTTCTTT. Translated: CASSRERGTEAFF.

The J gene is TRBJ2-3, the V gene TRBV24-1, with D uncertain. V lost 4 bases and J 3 bases, leaving 10 bases between the germline ends. The CDR3 sequence is 14 residues long. CDR1 KGHDR and CDR2 SFDVKD come from the germline V gene. The CDR3 DNA reads as TGTGCCACCAGTGAACGAACACTAACAGATACGCAGTATTTT. Protein sequence: CATSERTLTDTQYF.

The chain joins TRBV13 to TRBJ1-1, with D maybe TRBD1 (6 bases). The CDR3 sequence is 16 residues long. V shed 8 bases and J shed 0 bases, with 19 bases lying between them. Germline V gene data show CDR1 as PRHDT and CDR2 as FYEKMQ (reference sequence). The CDR3 DNA reads TGTGCCAGCTGCCGTCGATTCGGGGACATGAACACTGAAGCTTTCTTT. It yields the protein CASCRRFGDMNTEAFF.

The J gene is TRBJ1-1, the V gene TRBV28; D is unresolved. V was clipped by 2 bases and J by 0 bases, with 4 bases between them. The CDR3 loop spans 13 amino acids. CDR1 is MDHEN, CDR2 SYDVKM, per germline. The CDR3 bases are TGTGCCAGCAGTTTACCGGTGAACACTGAAGCTTTCTTT. Its translation is CASSLPVNTEAFF.